Given below is one TCR beta chain in context. Antigen specificity is unknown. These data originate in a study of radiation and T cells in renal cell carcinoma. The data were produced by immunoSEQ multiplex PCR, yet TCRdb's version contains in-frame clones alone and is incomplete. The table has 150,000 or so clones, about 88% seen once; the top ten hold about 12%. Time point denoted: baseline pretreatment blood. Treatment indicated: 15 Gy SBRT to primary tumor, nephrectomy 4 weeks later. Radiation-treated patients gave blood at baseline, week 2 and week 4. The tumor was a clear cell renal cell carcinoma. General observations from the study: Top tumor clonotypes rose in blood 2 weeks post-radiation, then contracted. Pretreatment tumor biopsies were lacking, so baseline clonotypes are unknown.

Germline-derived CDR1 and CDR2 are SGHVS and FQNEAQ. V was shortened by 3 bases and J by 9 bases, with 18 bases between the two germline ends. This CDR3 has 15 amino acids. The chain uses TRBV7-8 and TRBJ1-5, with a tentative D call TRBD1 (6 bases). The TCR comes from a woman between 45 and 60 years old with renal cell carcinoma. Source: blood, taken from a patient whose treatment included radiotherapy and nephrectomy. The CDR3 DNA reads TGTGCCAGCAGCTTGGGTGGGGGGCAAGGGCGGCCCCAGCATTTT. This gives the protein CASSLGGGQGRPQHF.